This note documents a single TCR beta chain sequence. The antigen is unknown. TCRdb re-derived calls from the PCR reads in MiXCR, one entry per CDR3 protein. This repertoire shows 490,000 or so distinct CDR3 sequences, roughly 24% found once; its top ten account for under 0.8%. These data are taken from a study of molecular identifiers for immune sequencing clone quantification. General study points: With a barcode shared among identical TCR molecules, highly expanded clone sizes could be underestimated.

Based on a CD8+CD4-CCR7+CD45RA+ profile, naive CD8 T cells were sorted. The CDR3 sequence is 9 residues long. Trimming pared 8 bases from V and 10 bases from J, leaving 6 bases between. Germline loops: CDR1 MNHEY, CDR2 SMNVEV (reference sequence). The chain carries TRBV27 and TRBJ1-5; D call uncertain. The source is a human donor in good health. Some libraries in this study had Jurkat cell RNA spiked in. What was sequenced was naive CD8+ T cells from blood, with Jurkat cell RNA spiked in. Subset described: FACS-sorted CD8+CD4-CCR7+CD45RA+ naive T cells. CDR3 DNA: TGTGCCAGCGGGAGACCCCAGCATTTT. It translates to CASGRPQHF.